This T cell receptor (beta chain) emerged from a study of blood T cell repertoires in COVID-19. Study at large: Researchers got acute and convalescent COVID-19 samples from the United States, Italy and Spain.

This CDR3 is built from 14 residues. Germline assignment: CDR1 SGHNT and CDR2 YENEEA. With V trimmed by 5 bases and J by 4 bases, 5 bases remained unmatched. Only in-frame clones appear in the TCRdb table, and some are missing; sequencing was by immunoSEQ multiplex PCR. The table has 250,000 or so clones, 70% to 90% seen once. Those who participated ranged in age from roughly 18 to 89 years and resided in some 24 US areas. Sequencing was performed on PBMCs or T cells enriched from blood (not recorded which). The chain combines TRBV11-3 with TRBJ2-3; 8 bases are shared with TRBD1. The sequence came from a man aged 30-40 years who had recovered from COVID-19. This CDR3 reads CASSRQGKPDTQYF. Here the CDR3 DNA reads TGTGCCAGCAGCCGACAGGGGAAACCAGATACGCAGTATTTT.